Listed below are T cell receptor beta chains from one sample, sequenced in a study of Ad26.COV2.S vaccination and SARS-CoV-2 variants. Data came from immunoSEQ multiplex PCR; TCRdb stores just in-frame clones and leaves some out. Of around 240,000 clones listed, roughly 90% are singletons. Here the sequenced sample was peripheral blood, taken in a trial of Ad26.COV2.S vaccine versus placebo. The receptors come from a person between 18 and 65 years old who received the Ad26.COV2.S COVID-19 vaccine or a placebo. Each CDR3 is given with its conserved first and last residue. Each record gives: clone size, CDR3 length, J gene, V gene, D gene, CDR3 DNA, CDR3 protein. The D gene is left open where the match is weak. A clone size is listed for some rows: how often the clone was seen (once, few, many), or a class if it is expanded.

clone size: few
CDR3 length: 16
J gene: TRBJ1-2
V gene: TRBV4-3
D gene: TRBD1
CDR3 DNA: TGCGCCAGCAGCCAACTACAAGGACAGGGGGTAGATGGCTACACCTTC
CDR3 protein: CASSQLQGQGVDGYTF

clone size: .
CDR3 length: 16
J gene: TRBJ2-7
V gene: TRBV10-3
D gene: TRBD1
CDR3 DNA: TGTGCCATCAATCCACAGGGGGCCGACGGGTCCTACGAGCAGTACTTC
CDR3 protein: CAINPQGADGSYEQYF

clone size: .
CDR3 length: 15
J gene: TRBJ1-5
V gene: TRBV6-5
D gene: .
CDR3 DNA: TGTGCCAGCAGCCCAGGGATCTATAGCAATCAGCCCCAGCATTTT
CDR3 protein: CASSPGIYSNQPQHF

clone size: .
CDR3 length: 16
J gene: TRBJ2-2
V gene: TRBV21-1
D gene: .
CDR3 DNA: TGTGCCAGCAGCAAATACGCGGACCATGGCACCGGGGAGCTGTTTTTT
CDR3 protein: CASSKYADHGTGELFF

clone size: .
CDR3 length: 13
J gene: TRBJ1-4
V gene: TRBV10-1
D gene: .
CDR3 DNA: TGCGCCAGCAGTGAGCGGTCAAACGAAAAACTGTTTTTT
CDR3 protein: CASSERSNEKLFF

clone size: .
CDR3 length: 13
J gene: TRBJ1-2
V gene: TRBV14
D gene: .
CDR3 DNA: TGTGCCAGCAGCCAGGGTAGTCGATATGGCTACACCTTC
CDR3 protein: CASSQGSRYGYTF

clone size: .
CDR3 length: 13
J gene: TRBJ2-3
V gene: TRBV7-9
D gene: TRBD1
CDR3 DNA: TGTGCCATGGGACAGGGGGCGGCAGATACGCAGTATTTT
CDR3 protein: CAMGQGAADTQYF

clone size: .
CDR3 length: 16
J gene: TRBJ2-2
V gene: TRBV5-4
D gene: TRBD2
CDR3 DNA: TGTGCCAGCAGATACGGACTAGCGGGAGGGCCCGGGGAGCTGTTTTTT
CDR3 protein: CASRYGLAGGPGELFF

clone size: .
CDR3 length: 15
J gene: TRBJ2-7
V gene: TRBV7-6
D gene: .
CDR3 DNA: TGTGCCAGCAGCCCACGGGACGGACTTACCTACGAGCAGTACTTC
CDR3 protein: CASSPRDGLTYEQYF

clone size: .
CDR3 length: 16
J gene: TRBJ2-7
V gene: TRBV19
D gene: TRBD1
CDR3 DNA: TGTGCCAGGGAACACCTCCGGGACAGGGAATCCTACGAGCAGTACTTC
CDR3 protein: CAREHLRDRESYEQYF

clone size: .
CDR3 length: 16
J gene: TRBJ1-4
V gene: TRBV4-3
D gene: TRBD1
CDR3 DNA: TGCGCCAGCAGCCAAGGAGGACAGGCAACTAATGAAAAACTGTTTTTT
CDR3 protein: CASSQGGQATNEKLFF

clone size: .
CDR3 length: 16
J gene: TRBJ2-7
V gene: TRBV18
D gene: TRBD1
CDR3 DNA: TGTGCCAGCTCAATCTTTACCGGGACAGGATGGGACGAGCAGTACTTC
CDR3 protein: CASSIFTGTGWDEQYF

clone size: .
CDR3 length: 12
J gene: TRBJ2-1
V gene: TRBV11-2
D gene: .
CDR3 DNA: TGTGCCAGCAGCCTCCGCAGGAATGAGCAGTTCTTC
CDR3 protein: CASSLRRNEQFF

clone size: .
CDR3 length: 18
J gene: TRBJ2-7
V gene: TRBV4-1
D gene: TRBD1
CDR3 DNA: TGCGCCAGCAGCCACCCCAACCGGGACAGCCTCTACTCCTACGAGCAGTACTTC
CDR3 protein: CASSHPNRDSLYSYEQYF

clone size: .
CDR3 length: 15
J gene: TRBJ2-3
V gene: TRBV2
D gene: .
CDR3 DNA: TGTGCCAGCAGTGGGACCTCTTCCGACACAGATACGCAGTATTTT
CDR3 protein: CASSGTSSDTDTQYF

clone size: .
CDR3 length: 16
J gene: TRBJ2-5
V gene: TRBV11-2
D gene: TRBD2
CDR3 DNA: TGTGCCAGCAGCCCGACGGGACTAGCGTACCAAGAGACCCAGTACTTC
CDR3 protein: CASSPTGLAYQETQYF

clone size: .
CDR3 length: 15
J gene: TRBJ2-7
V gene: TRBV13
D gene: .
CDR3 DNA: TGTGCCAGCAGCTCCACGGGGGCTACCACCTACGAGCAGTACTTC
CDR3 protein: CASSSTGATTYEQYF

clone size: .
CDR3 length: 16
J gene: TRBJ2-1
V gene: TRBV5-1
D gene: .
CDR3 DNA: TGCGCCAGCAGCTCCCAGCACTCGCCGGGTTGGAATGAGCAGTTCTTC
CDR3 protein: CASSSQHSPGWNEQFF

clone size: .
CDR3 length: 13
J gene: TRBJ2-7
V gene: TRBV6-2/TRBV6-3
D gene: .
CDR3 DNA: TGTGCCAGCAGTTTTATGGGGCCGGGGGAGCAGTACTTC
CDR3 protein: CASSFMGPGEQYF

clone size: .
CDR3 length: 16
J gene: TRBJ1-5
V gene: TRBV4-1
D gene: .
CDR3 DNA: TGCGCCAGCAGCCCGATTGATAGGCCTGGAGCTCAGCCCCAGCATTTT
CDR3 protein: CASSPIDRPGAQPQHF

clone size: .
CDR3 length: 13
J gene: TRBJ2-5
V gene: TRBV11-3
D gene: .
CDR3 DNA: TGTGCCAGCAGCCGTGGGCCTCAAGAGACCCAGTACTTC
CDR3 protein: CASSRGPQETQYF

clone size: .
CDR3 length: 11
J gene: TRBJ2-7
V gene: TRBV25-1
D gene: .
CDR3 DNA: TGTGCCAGCCTTAACTCCTACGAGCAGTACTTC
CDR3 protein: CASLNSYEQYF

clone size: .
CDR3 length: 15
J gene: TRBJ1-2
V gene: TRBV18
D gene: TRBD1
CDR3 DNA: TGTGCCAGCTCACCCACAGGGGGCCCTAACTATGGCTACACCTTC
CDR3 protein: CASSPTGGPNYGYTF

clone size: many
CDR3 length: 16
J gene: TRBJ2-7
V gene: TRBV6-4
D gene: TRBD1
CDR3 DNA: TGTGCCAGCAGTGACCCATCCCGGGACAGACCCTACGAGCAGTACTTC
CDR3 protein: CASSDPSRDRPYEQYF

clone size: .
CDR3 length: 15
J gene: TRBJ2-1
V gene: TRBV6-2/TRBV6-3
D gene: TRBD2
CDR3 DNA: TGTGCCAGCAGTCTGGGACTAGCGGGAATGGATGAGCAGTTCTTC
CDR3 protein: CASSLGLAGMDEQFF

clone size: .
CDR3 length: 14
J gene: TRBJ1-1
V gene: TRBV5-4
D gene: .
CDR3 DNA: TGTGCCAGCAGCTTGGAACAGGGCAACACTGAAGCTTTCTTT
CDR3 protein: CASSLEQGNTEAFF

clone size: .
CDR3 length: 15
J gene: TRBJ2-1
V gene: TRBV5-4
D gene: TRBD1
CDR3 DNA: TGTGCCAGCAGCTTGGCGGGGACAGTTAGGAATGAGCAGTTCTTC
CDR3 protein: CASSLAGTVRNEQFF

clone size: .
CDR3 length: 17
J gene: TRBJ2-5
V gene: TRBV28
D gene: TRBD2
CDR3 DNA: TGTGCCAGCAGTCCCAGGGGACTAGGGTGGTTCGGGGAGACCCAGTACTTC
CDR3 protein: CASSPRGLGWFGETQYF

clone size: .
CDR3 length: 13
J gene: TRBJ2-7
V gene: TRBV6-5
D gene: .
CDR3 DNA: TGTGCCAGCAGTCCAGGACCTCCCTACGAGCAGTACTTC
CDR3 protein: CASSPGPPYEQYF

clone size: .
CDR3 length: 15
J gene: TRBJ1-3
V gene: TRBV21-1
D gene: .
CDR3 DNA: TGTGCCAGCAGCGCGGGGGTCGAAGGCGGAAACACCATATATTTT
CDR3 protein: CASSAGVEGGNTIYF

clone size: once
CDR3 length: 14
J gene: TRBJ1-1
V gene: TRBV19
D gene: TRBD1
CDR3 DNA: TGTGCCAGTAGACGCGAGGGACAGGGAACTGAAGCTTTCTTT
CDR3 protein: CASRREGQGTEAFF

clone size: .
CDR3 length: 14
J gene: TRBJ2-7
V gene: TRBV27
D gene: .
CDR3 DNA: TGTGCCAGCAGCACAGGGTGGGGATCCTACGAGCAGTACTTC
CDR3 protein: CASSTGWGSYEQYF

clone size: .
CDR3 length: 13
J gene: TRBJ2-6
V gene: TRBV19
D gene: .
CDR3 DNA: TGTGCCGCAGGGGACTCTGGGGCCAACGTCCTGACTTTC
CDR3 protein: CAAGDSGANVLTF

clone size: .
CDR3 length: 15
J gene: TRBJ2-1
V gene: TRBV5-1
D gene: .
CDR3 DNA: TGCGCCAGCAGCTTGCGGCCGGGGGCGGACAATGAGCAGTTCTTC
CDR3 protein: CASSLRPGADNEQFF

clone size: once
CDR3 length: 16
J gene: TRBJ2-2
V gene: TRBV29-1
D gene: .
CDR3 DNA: TGCAGCGTTGTTCACAGGGCCACCTCAAACACCGGGGAGCTGTTTTTT
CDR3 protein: CSVVHRATSNTGELFF

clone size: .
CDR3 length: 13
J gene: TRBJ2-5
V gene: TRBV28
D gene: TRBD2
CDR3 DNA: TGTGCCAGCAGTCCGGTCGGGGGGGAGACCCAGTACTTC
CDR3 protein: CASSPVGGETQYF

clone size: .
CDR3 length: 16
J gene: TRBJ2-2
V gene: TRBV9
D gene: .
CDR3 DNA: TGTGCCAGCAGCCCTAGGAGGGGCACGAACACCGGGGAGCTGTTTTTT
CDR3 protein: CASSPRRGTNTGELFF

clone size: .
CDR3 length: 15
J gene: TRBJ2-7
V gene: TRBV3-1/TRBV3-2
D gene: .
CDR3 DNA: TGTGCCAGCAGCCAAGGGTGGCGCGGGGCCTACGAGCAGTACTTC
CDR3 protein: CASSQGWRGAYEQYF

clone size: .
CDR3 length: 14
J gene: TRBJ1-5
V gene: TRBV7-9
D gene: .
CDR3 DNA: TGTGCCAGCAGCTTAGCAGGGACCGGTCAGCCCCAGCATTTT
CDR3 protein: CASSLAGTGQPQHF

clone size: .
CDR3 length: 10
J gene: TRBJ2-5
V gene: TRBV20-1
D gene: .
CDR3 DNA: TGCAGCGCTAGTCTCGAGACCCAGTACTTC
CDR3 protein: CSASLETQYF